The clone carrying this T cell receptor (beta chain) occurred once. Those enrolled in Seattle joined during active infection and were followed longitudinally afterward. The sample originates from a study of blood T cell repertoires in COVID-19. In the study overall: Samples representing acute and convalescent COVID-19 were sourced from the United States, Italy and Spain.

Using immunoSEQ multiplex PCR, the repertoire was profiled, and TCRdb retains in-frame clones only, with some absent. The sample holds hundreds of thousands of clones, 90% seen once. This TCR was sampled from a woman aged 40 to 50 with COVID-19, enrolled during active disease. Sequenced material: peripheral blood.

The CDR3 DNA reads TGCGCCAGCAGCCCGGGACAGTACTATGGCTACACCTTC. The encoded protein is CASSPGQYYGYTF. The chain is built from TRBV5-1 and TRBJ1-2; TRBD1 agrees at 7 bases. The junction had 3 bases not matched to a gene; V was cut back by 4 bases and J by 3 bases. Germline V gene sequence: CDR1 SGHRS, CDR2 YFSETQ. The length of the CDR3 is 13 residues. The whole variable domain, filled in from reference TRBV5-1 and TRBJ1-2, reads KAGVTQTPRYLIKTRGQQVTLSCSPISGHRSVSWYQQTPGQGLQFLFEYFSETQRNKGNFPGRFSGRQFSNSRSEMNVSTLELGDSALYLCASSPGQYYGYTFGSGTRLTVV.